One sample yielded the 20 T cell receptor beta chains listed below, sequenced in a study of blood T cell repertoires in COVID-19 (dated by TCRdb to the early 2020s). To prepare the library, the immunoSEQ multiplex PCR assay was applied. Drawn from immuneACCESS, this table holds only the in-frame rearrangements with V and J called that TCRdb kept. Clones are partly lost; checked studies trace under half to an unresolved V gene and leave the rest unexplained. The sample table holds 150,000 or so clones, of which roughly 87% were seen once. Jointly, the top ten make up 3.5% to 4.5% of the sample. Material: PBMCs or T cells enriched from blood (not recorded which). The receptors shown here come from a woman in her thirties or forties who had been exposed to COVID-19.

The V call is TRBV5-6, the J call TRBJ1-1; D unclear. V was trimmed by 0 bases and J by 4 bases, leaving 7 bases between them. There are 13 residues in the CDR3. Germline V lookup: CDR1 SGHDT, CDR2 YYEEEE. The CDR3 spells CASSLAGLTEAFF. The CDR3 nucleotides read TGTGCCAGCAGCTTGGCTGGCCTCACTGAAGCTTTCTTT.

The chain joins TRBV25-1 to TRBJ1-4; D ambiguous. Trimming shortened V by 3 bases and J by 11 bases, and 16 bases separated the two germline ends. The CDR3 is 14 amino acids. Germline values: CDR1 MGHDK, CDR2 SYGVNS. CDR3 coding DNA: TGTGCCAGCAGTGATCAGGCCTTAGGTGGGAAACTGTTTTTT. It specifies CASSDQALGGKLFF.

The CDR3 DNA follows: TGTGCCAGCAGTTACATAGATTCACCCCTCCACTTT. Encoded protein: CASSYIDSPLHF. This chain links TRBV6-5 with TRBJ1-6, with D hard to call. This CDR3 spans 12 amino acids. In germline, CDR1 is MNHEY, CDR2 SVGAGI. Deletions cut 2 bases from V and 8 bases from J, with 4 bases between.

This chain joins TRBV27 and TRBJ2-6, with TRBD1 matching over 8 bases. Germline V gene data show CDR1 as MNHEY and CDR2 as SMNVEV (reference sequence). With V trimmed by 5 bases and J by 0 bases, 3 bases remained unmatched. The CDR3 covers 16 residues. Here the CDR3 DNA reads TGTGCCAGCAGTCCGGACAGGGACTCTGGGGCCAACGTCCTGACTTTC. This translates into CASSPDRDSGANVLTF.

The chain couples TRBV4-2 to TRBJ2-7, with 11 bases fitting TRBD2. V trimming: 2 bases; J trimming: 1 base; junction bases outside the gene matches: 1. This CDR3 is built from 15 residues. The germline gives CDR1 LGHNA, CDR2 YNFKEQ. CDR3 coding DNA: TGTGCCAGCAGCCAACTAGCGGGGGGATCCTACGAGCAGTACTTC. Amino acids: CASSQLAGGSYEQYF.

The J gene is TRBJ1-4, the V gene TRBV10-2; D perhaps matches TRBD1 (5 bases). CDR3 length equals 15 residues. Germline V gene sequence: CDR1 WSHSY, CDR2 SAAADI. V lost 7 bases to trimming and J lost 0 bases, with 12 bases between them. As DNA, the CDR3 is TGCGCCAGCAAAGCGGGGGAGGCAACTAATGAAAAACTGTTTTTT. Amino acids: CASKAGEATNEKLFF.

V is TRBV5-7 and J is TRBJ1-1; TRBD1 matches at 10 bases. TRBV5-7 is reported as an ORF; its role is uncertain. CDR3 length: 15 amino acids. V gave up 3 bases and J gave up 4 bases; unmatched junction bases: 6. The CDR3 loop is CASSWDRGEGTEAFF. CDR3 sequence (DNA): TGTGCCAGCAGCTGGGACAGGGGAGAGGGCACTGAAGCTTTCTTT.

The chain recombines TRBV29-1 with TRBJ2-1; 10 nucleotides agree with TRBD2. The V and J ends lost 4 bases and 8 bases, in that order; junction bases with no gene match: 2. Germline CDR1 and CDR2: SQVTM and ANQGSEA. The CDR3 runs 12 residues. CDR3 protein: CSVVLAGDEQFF. For the CDR3, the DNA is TGCAGCGTTGTCCTAGCGGGGGATGAGCAGTTCTTC.

The V gene is TRBV5-1, the J gene TRBJ2-6, with TRBD1 matching over 8 bases. This CDR3 comprises 16 residues. J gave up 0 bases and V 2 bases, and 1 base lay outside the gene matches. Germline CDR1 reads SGHRS; CDR2 reads YFSETQ. The CDR3 DNA reads TGCGCCAGCAGCTTACAGGGGGGCTCTGGGGCCAACGTCCTGACTTTC. Residues: CASSLQGGSGANVLTF.

The J gene is TRBJ1-2, the V gene TRBV11-2; 7 nucleotides match TRBD1. CDR1 and CDR2 (germline): SGHAT, FQNNGV. The length of the CDR3 is 15 residues. V lost 1 base and J lost 3; bases outside the gene matches: 5. CDR3 protein: CASSLAPQGDYGYTF. The CDR3 coding sequence is TGTGCCAGCAGCTTAGCGCCTCAGGGGGACTATGGCTACACCTTC.

This chain joins TRBV7-9 and TRBJ2-1; 7 nucleotides align to TRBD1. With V trimmed by 4 bases and J by 5 bases, 14 bases remained unmatched. Per germline, CDR1 SEHNR and CDR2 FQNEAQ (reference sequence). This CDR3 region has 17 residues. The CDR3: CASSSNRGSFWDNEQFF. CDR3 nucleotides: TGTGCCAGCAGCTCGAACAGGGGCTCGTTTTGGGACAATGAGCAGTTCTTC.

This sequence joins TRBV4-3 and TRBJ2-3, with D perhaps TRBD2 (6 bases). Trimming took off 1 base at V and 0 bases at J, with 23 bases between the two ends. This CDR3 is built from 20 residues. From germline, CDR1 is LGHNA and CDR2 YSLEER. DNA of the CDR3: TGCGCCAGCAGCCAAGGCCCTGCGGTAGCGGTTCTTTCTAGCACAGATACGCAGTATTTT. This encodes CASSQGPAVAVLSSTDTQYF.

The rearrangement uses TRBV7-6 and TRBJ2-7; D might be TRBD1 (6 bases). From germline, CDR1 is SGHVS and CDR2 FNYEAQ. Trimming took off 5 bases at V and 6 bases at J, with 8 bases between the two ends. This CDR3 is built from 11 residues. The CDR3 is CASSTGFEQYF. In DNA, the CDR3 is TGTGCCAGCAGCACAGGGTTCGAGCAGTACTTC.

This chain links TRBV19 with TRBJ1-1, with 11 bases aligning to TRBD1. The germline CDR1 and CDR2 sequences are LNHDA and SQIVND (reference sequence). J lost 2 bases, V lost 8 bases, and 7 bases had no gene match. This CDR3 is 15 amino acids long. In DNA form, the CDR3 reads TGTGCCAGTCTCCGGGACAGGGGGAGAAACACTGAAGCTTTCTTT. Translating gives CASLRDRGRNTEAFF. The full variable domain, completed using reference TRBV19 and TRBJ1-1, is DGGITQSPKYLFRKEGQNVTLSCEQNLNHDAMYWYRQDPGQGLRLIYYSQIVNDFQKGDIAEGYSVSREKKESFPLTVTSAQKNPTAFYLCASLRDRGRNTEAFFGQGTRLTVV.

This sequence joins TRBV7-2 and TRBJ1-5; 8 bases agree with TRBD1. This CDR3 spans 15 amino acids. Germline-derived CDR1 and CDR2 are SGHTA and FQGNSA. Unmatched junction bases numbered 8, after V lost 4 bases and J lost 6 bases. CDR3 protein: CASSSDRGPRQPQHF. The CDR3 bases are TGTGCCAGCAGCTCAGACAGGGGCCCCCGTCAGCCCCAGCATTTT.

The V gene is TRBV5-4, the J gene TRBJ2-3; 11 bases agree with TRBD2. From germline, CDR1 is SGHNT and CDR2 YYREEE (reference sequence). J was trimmed by 0 bases and V by 10 bases; bases with no gene match: 13. This CDR3 comprises 17 residues. The CDR3 sequence: CAVLAGGGVSSTDTQYF. The DNA for the CDR3 is TGTGCCGTCCTAGCGGGAGGAGGGGTTTCTAGCACAGATACGCAGTATTTT.

J is TRBJ1-3 and V is TRBV6-2 or TRBV6-3; 7 bases are shared with TRBD1. Germline CDR1 MNHEY, CDR2 SVGEGT. This CDR3 is built from 15 residues. After removal of 4 bases from V and 7 bases from J, the junction contained 10 bases not matched to a gene. The CDR3 reads CASSSRSGQSNTIYF. The CDR3 bases are TGTGCCAGCAGTTCCCGGTCGGGACAGTCGAACACCATATATTTT.

The rearrangement joins TRBV7-8 to TRBJ2-2; a possible D gene is TRBD2 (5 bases). V lost 8 bases to trimming and J lost 6 bases, with 7 bases between them. Germline V lookup: CDR1 SGHVS, CDR2 FQNEAQ. The CDR3 runs 11 residues. The chain's CDR3 is CASEGPGELFF. In DNA, the CDR3 is TGTGCCAGCGAGGGTCCCGGGGAGCTGTTTTTT.

The chain links TRBV9 to TRBJ2-4, with 9 bases aligning to TRBD1. This CDR3 has 16 residues. Trimming at V came to 3 bases and at J to 1 base, leaving 5 bases not matched to a gene. Germline V gene data show CDR1 as SGDLS and CDR2 as YYNGEE. The CDR3, as DNA: TGTGCCAGCAGCGAAACAGGGGGCGCTGCCAAAAACATTCAGTACTTC. Its translation: CASSETGGAAKNIQYF.

This sequence joins TRBV7-3 and TRBJ1-1, with a tentative D call TRBD1 (6 bases). Trimming shortened V by 5 bases and J by 1 base, and 11 bases separated the two germline ends. Per germline, CDR1 SGHTA and CDR2 FQGTGA. CDR3 length: 14 residues. The CDR3 loop reads CASSKGQTNTEAFF. The CDR3 bases are TGTGCCAGCAGCAAAGGACAGACGAACACTGAAGCTTTCTTT.